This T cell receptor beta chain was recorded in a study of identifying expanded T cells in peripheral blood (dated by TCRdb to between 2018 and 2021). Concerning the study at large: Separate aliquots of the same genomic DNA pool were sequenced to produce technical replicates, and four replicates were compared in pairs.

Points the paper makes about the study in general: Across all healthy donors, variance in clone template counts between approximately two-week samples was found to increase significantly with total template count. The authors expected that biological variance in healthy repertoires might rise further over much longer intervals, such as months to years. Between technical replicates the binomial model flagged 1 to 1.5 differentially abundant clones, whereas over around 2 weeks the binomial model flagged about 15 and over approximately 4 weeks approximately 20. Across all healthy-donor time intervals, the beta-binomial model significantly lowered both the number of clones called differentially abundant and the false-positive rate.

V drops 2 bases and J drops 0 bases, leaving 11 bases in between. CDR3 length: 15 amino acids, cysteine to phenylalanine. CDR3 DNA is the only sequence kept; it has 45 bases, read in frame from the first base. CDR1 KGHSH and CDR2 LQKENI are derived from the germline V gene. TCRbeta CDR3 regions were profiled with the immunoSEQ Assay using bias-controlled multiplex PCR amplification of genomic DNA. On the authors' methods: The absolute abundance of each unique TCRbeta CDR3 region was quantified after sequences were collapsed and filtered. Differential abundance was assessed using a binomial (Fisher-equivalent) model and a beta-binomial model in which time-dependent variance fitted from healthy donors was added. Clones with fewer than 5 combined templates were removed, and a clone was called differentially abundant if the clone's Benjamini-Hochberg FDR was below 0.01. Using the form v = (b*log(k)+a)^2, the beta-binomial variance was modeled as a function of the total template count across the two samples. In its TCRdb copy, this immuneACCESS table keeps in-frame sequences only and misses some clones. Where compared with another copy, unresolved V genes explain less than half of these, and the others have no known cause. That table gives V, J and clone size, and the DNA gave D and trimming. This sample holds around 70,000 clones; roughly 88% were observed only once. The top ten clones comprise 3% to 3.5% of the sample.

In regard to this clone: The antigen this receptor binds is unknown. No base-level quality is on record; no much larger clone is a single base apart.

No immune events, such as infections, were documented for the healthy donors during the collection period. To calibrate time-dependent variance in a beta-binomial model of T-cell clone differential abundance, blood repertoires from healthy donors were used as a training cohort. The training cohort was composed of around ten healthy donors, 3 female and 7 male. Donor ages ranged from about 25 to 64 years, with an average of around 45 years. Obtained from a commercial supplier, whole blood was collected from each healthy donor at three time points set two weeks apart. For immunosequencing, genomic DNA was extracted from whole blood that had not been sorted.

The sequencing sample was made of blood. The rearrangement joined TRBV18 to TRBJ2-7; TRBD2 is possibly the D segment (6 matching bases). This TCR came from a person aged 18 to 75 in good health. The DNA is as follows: TGTGCCAGCTCACCAACCGGGACTCCCTCCTACGAGCAGTACTTC. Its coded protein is CASSPTGTPSYEQYF.